The entry that follows covers one TCR beta chain sequence. This sample stems from a study of blood T cells in healthy people across ages. CDR3 size: 13 residues. Per germline, CDR1 KGHSH and CDR2 LQKENI. Trimming shortened V by 6 bases and J by 4 bases, and 12 bases separated the two germline ends. Alongside a J-beta primer mix, a sample-barcoded 5' primer served in a second PCR lasting about 7 to 12 cycles. Each cDNA molecule was tagged by a template-switch adaptor with 12 random nucleotides. TCRdb itself ran the 5' RACE reads through MiXCR, one entry per CDR3 protein. This sample carries hundreds of thousands of distinct CDR3 sequences, 55% to 75% of them seen once, and the ten largest clones take approximately 20%.

The origin of this receptor is a man aged 25-45 years in good health. This chain joins TRBV18 and TRBJ1-1; a possible D gene is TRBD1 (5 bases). What was sequenced was blood. CDR3 loop: CASSLRDGTEAFF. The CDR3, as DNA: TGTGCCAGCTCGCTCAGGGACGGCACTGAAGCTTTCTTT.